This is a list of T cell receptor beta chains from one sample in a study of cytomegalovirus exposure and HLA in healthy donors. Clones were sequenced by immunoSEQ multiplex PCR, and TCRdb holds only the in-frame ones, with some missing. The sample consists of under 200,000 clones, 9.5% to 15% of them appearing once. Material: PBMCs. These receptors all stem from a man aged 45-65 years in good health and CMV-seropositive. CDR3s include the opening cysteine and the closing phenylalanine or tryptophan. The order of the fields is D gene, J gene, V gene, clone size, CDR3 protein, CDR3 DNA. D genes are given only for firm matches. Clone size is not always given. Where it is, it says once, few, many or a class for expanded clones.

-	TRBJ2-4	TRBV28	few	CASHGQTLAKNIQYF	TGTGCCAGCCACGGACAGACACTAGCCAAAAACATTCAGTACTTC
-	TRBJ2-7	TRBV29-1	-	CSVGLEGNEQYF	TGCAGCGTTGGATTGGAGGGTAATGAGCAGTACTTC
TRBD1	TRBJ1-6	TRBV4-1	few	CASSQEGQGWAIRDSPLHF	TGCGCCAGCAGCCAAGAAGGACAGGGGTGGGCCATAAGGGATTCACCCCTCCACTTT
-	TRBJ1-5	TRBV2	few	CASSSDRYSNQPQHF	TGTGCCAGCAGTAGCGACAGATATAGCAATCAGCCCCAGCATTTT
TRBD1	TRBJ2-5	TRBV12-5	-	CASGLGTGGAGTQYF	TGTGCTAGTGGTTTAGGGACAGGTGGGGCGGGGACCCAGTACTTC
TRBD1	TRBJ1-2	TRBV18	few	CASSQGADYGYTF	TGTGCCAGCTCGCAGGGGGCGGACTATGGCTACACCTTC
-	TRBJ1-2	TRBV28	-	CASSLYGRANYGYTF	TGTGCCAGCAGTTTATATGGCAGGGCTAACTATGGCTACACCTTC
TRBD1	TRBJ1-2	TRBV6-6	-	CASSPTDRGPDYGYTF	TGTGCCAGCAGTCCCACTGACAGGGGGCCCGACTATGGCTACACCTTC
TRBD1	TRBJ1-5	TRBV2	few	CASSDFGQGIQPQHF	TGTGCCAGCAGTGATTTCGGACAGGGGATTCAGCCCCAGCATTTT
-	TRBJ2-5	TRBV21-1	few	CASSKLLYRGREETQYF	TGTGCCAGCAGCAAGCTACTGTACAGGGGGCGCGAAGAGACCCAGTACTTC
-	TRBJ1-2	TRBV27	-	CASSLKGDYGYTF	TGTGCCAGCAGTTTGAAGGGGGACTATGGCTACACCTTC
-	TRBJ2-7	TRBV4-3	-	CASSLSRGGLVSYEQYF	TGCGCCAGCAGCCTTTCTCGTGGGGGCCTCGTTTCCTACGAGCAGTACTTC
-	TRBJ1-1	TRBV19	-	CASSIVQRDTEAFF	TGTGCCAGTAGTATAGTCCAACGGGACACTGAAGCTTTCTTT
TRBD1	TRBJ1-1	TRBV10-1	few	CASSLKSGTGNTEAFF	TGCGCCAGTAGCTTAAAATCCGGGACAGGGAACACTGAAGCTTTCTTT
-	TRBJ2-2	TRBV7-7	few	CASSLSPGKNTGELFF	TGTGCCAGCAGCCTTAGTCCAGGGAAGAACACCGGGGAGCTGTTTTTT
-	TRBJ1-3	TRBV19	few	CASHLGEGTGNTIYF	TGTGCCAGCCACTTGGGAGAAGGCACTGGAAACACCATATATTTT
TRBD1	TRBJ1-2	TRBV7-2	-	CASSLKQGARGYTF	TGTGCCAGCAGCTTGAAACAGGGGGCCAGGGGCTACACCTTC
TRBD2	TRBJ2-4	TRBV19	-	CASSIDGSGALKNIQYF	TGTGCCAGTAGTATAGACGGTAGCGGGGCCCTCAAAAACATTCAGTACTTC
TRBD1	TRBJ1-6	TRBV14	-	CASSGTGGNSPLHF	TGTGCCAGCAGCGGGACAGGGGGTAATTCACCCCTCCACTTT
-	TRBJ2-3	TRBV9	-	CASTVGDRRSDTQYF	TGTGCCAGCACCGTCGGTGACCGGAGGTCAGATACGCAGTATTTT
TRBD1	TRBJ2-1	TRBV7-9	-	CASSLLLGQGYNEQFF	TGTGCCAGCAGCTTACTTCTGGGACAGGGCTACAATGAGCAGTTCTTC
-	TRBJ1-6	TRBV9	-	CASSVRGSESPLHF	TGTGCCAGCAGCGTACGCGGAAGCGAATCACCCCTCCACTTT
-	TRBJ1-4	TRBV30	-	CAWSFGEKLFF	TGTGCCTGGAGTTTCGGTGAAAAACTGTTTTTT
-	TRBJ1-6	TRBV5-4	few	CASSPDSYYNSPLHF	TGTGCCAGCAGTCCCGACAGTTACTATAATTCACCCCTCCACTTT
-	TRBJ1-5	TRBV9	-	CASSPRGFSNQPQHF	TGTGCCAGCAGCCCCCGGGGGTTTAGCAATCAGCCCCAGCATTTT
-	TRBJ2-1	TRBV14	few	CASSQSLGNEQFF	TGTGCCAGCAGCCAGTCACTAGGGAATGAGCAGTTCTTC
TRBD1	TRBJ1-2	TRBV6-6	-	CASSYSLGQGTYGYTF	TGTGCCAGCAGTTACTCCTTGGGACAGGGGACTTATGGCTACACCTTC
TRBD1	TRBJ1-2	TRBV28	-	CASSLGQGAFYGYTF	TGTGCCAGCAGTTTAGGACAGGGGGCTTTCTATGGCTACACCTTC
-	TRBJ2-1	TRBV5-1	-	CASVGRQDRANEQFF	TGCGCCAGCGTCGGGAGGCAGGACAGGGCGAATGAGCAGTTCTTC
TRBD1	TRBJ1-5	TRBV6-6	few	CASSYTPDRGPQHF	TGTGCCAGCAGTTACACCCCGGACAGGGGACCCCAGCATTTT
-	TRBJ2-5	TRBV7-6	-	CASSLESRGETQYF	TGTGCCAGCAGCTTAGAGAGTAGGGGAGAGACCCAGTACTTC
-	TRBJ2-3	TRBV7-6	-	CASSSSGSRTDTQYF	TGTGCCAGCAGCTCCTCCGGGTCACGCACAGATACGCAGTATTTT
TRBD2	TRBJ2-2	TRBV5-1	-	CASSTTRAGVSGELFF	TGCGCCAGCAGCACCACTAGAGCGGGGGTATCCGGGGAGCTGTTTTTT
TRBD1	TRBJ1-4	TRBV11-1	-	CASSFGQGIGEKLFF	TGTGCCAGCAGCTTTGGACAGGGAATCGGTGAAAAACTGTTTTTT